This record covers a single TCR beta chain. The sample has other DNA sequences that encode this CDR3 too. Genomic DNA from each subset was divided evenly over several immunoSEQ plates. Generated by immunoSEQ multiplex PCR, the TCRdb table keeps only in-frame clones and is missing some. The top ten clones hold less than 0.55% of a sample with over a million clones, around 98% of them seen once. Germline-derived CDR1 and CDR2 are DFQATT and SNEGSKA (reference sequence). The CDR3 runs to 11 residues. Trimming took off 3 bases at V and 7 bases at J, with 7 bases between the two ends. These data belong to a study of shared clonotypes between healthy human individuals. Turning to the study itself: Donors consisted of two women and a few men between 18 and 49.

The specimen was naive CD4+ T cells sorted from blood. Subset in this sample: CD45RA+ positively selected. The clonotype originates from a man aged 25 to 40 in good health. The rearrangement links TRBV20-1 to TRBJ2-1, with TRBD2 as a possible D gene (6 bases). CDR3 sequence (DNA): TGCAGTGCTAGGGAGGGAAATGAGCAGTTCTTC. Translating it yields CSAREGNEQFF.